These 23 T cell receptor beta chains share one sample of origin, sequenced in a study of T cell responses to AZD1222 COVID-19 vaccine. Sequencing was performed with immunoSEQ multiplex PCR; in TCRdb, only in-frame clones are kept and a portion is missing. The profile covers about 90,000 clones, with roughly 90% appearing a single time and 5% to 6% taken by the ten largest. The specimen comprised peripheral blood, sampled 28 days after the second AZD1222 dose. These receptors originate from an adult who received the AZD1222 COVID-19 vaccine.

The V gene is TRBV30, the J gene TRBJ2-3; 7 positions match TRBD2. Germline loops: CDR1 GTSNPN, CDR2 SVGIG (reference sequence). This CDR3 has 13 amino acids. With V trimmed by 2 bases and J by 5 bases, 4 bases remained unmatched. For the CDR3, the DNA is TGTGCCTGGAGTCCTTCGGGGGGAGATACGCAGTATTTT. As protein: CAWSPSGGDTQYF.

In its sample, this clone was seen once. The chain employs TRBV7-9 and TRBJ1-4; TRBD1 matches at 10 bases. V gave up 5 bases and J gave up 6 bases; unmatched junction bases: 6. This CDR3 has 15 amino acids. Germline CDR1 and CDR2: SEHNR and FQNEAQ (reference sequence). Here the CDR3 DNA reads TGTGCCAGCAGCCCCGGGACAGGGGTTTATGAAAAACTGTTTTTT. As protein: CASSPGTGVYEKLFF.

The J gene is TRBJ1-1, the V gene TRBV3-1 (or the pseudogene TRBV3-2); TRBD1 agrees at 8 bases. The J segment lost 3 bases and the V segment lost 4 bases, leaving 7 bases of the junction unmatched. The CDR3 length is 15 residues. CDR1 is LGHDT and CDR2 is YNNKEL in the germline V gene (reference sequence). The CDR3 here is CASSPARQGYTEAFF. In DNA, the CDR3 is TGTGCCAGCAGCCCCGCAAGACAGGGGTACACTGAAGCTTTCTTT.

V is TRBV5-1 and J is TRBJ1-1; D unresolved. The CDR3 sequence is 16 residues long. Germline V lookup: CDR1 SGHRS, CDR2 YFSETQ. Trimming stripped 4 bases from V and 0 bases from J, with 16 bases between. The chain's CDR3 is CASSAHWSSMNTEAFF. The CDR3 DNA is TGCGCCAGCAGCGCCCATTGGTCCAGCATGAACACTGAAGCTTTCTTT.

The rearrangement links TRBV3-1 (or the pseudogene TRBV3-2) to TRBJ1-2; no definite D call. Germline loops: CDR1 LGHDT, CDR2 YNNKEL (reference sequence). The V end was cut by 1 base, the J end by 6 bases, with 12 bases between. This CDR3 has 14 residues. The CDR3 reads CASSQVRVGDGYTF. The CDR3 coding sequence is TGTGCCAGCAGCCAAGTTAGGGTCGGCGATGGCTACACCTTC.

This chain connects TRBV5-5 to TRBJ2-1; D assignment may be TRBD1 or TRBD2 (5 bases each). The CDR3 contains 12 residues. Germline CDR1 and CDR2: SGHKS and YYEKEE (reference sequence). The V end was cut by 6 bases, the J end by 11 bases, with 15 bases between. The CDR3 region is CASTVIGTQQFF. CDR3 nucleotide sequence: TGTGCCAGCACCGTTATTGGGACCCAGCAGTTCTTC.

This chain links TRBV29-1 with TRBJ1-2, with D possibly TRBD1 on 5 matching bases. The CDR3 contains 14 residues. Per germline, CDR1 SQVTM and CDR2 ANQGSEA. V shed 7 bases and J shed 5 bases, with 20 bases lying between them. CDR3 amino acids: CSAEGLAGFYGYTF. CDR3 nucleotide sequence: TGCAGCGCGGAAGGTCTCGCAGGGTTTTATGGCTACACCTTC.

This chain uses TRBV7-9 with TRBJ1-1, with D perhaps matching TRBD1 (5 bases). CDR3 length equals 14 residues. V lost 0 bases to trimming and J lost 6 bases, with 11 bases between them. Per germline, CDR1 SEHNR and CDR2 FQNEAQ (reference sequence). CDR3 sequence: CASSLAPRDPEAFF. The CDR3 bases are TGTGCCAGCAGCTTAGCCCCCAGGGACCCTGAAGCTTTCTTT.

The V gene is TRBV4-1, the J gene TRBJ2-1, with 7 bases fitting TRBD2. This CDR3 comprises 18 residues. V was clipped by 1 base and J by 3 bases; unmatched bases: 12. CDR1 MGHRA and CDR2 YSYEKL come from the germline V gene. The CDR3 here is CASSQGVGMRGIYNEQFF. The CDR3 region has the DNA TGCGCCAGCAGCCAAGGGGTTGGAATGCGGGGGATCTACAATGAGCAGTTCTTC.

The chain couples TRBV5-6 to TRBJ1-2; D is unresolved. Trimming pared 4 bases from V and 5 bases from J, leaving 9 bases between. This CDR3 has 12 residues. Germline V gene data show CDR1 as SGHDT and CDR2 as YYEEEE. CDR3 nucleotide sequence: TGTGCCAGCAGCCCCGGTGGGTATGGCTACACCTTC. Protein: CASSPGGYGYTF.

V usage is TRBV11-2 and J usage is TRBJ1-1; D gene ambiguous. With 5 bases removed from V and 1 base from J, the gap between germline ends came to 11 bases. The V gene's germline CDR1 is SGHAT and CDR2 FQNNGV. The CDR3 has 14 amino acids. In nucleotides, the CDR3 is TGTGCCAGCAGCCCTAAAAACTCGAACACTGAAGCTTTCTTT. As protein: CASSPKNSNTEAFF.

V usage is TRBV23-1 and J usage is TRBJ2-3, with D unclear. TRBV23-1 is treated as an ORF (open reading frame) with a function not yet certain. The CDR3 runs 14 residues. V was cut by 0 bases and J by 1 base, with 5 bases left in between. The CDR3 DNA follows: TGCGCCAGCAGTCAATCTCCCGGCACAGATACGCAGTATTTT. Translating gives CASSQSPGTDTQYF.

This clone was picked up one time. The chain's CDR3 is CASSWTGGTEAFF. In DNA form, the CDR3 reads TGTGCCAGCAGTTGGACAGGAGGCACTGAAGCTTTCTTT. This chain uses TRBV2 with TRBJ1-1; 7 bases map to TRBD1. The CDR3 has 13 residues. J lost 4 bases, V lost 5 bases, and 4 bases had no gene match. CDR1 and CDR2 (germline): SNHLY, FYNNEI.

This rearrangement joins TRBV19 to TRBJ1-4; D is undetermined. Germline loops: CDR1 LNHDA, CDR2 SQIVND (reference sequence). The V gene lost 7 bases and the J gene lost 5 bases, with 14 bases spanning the gap. The CDR3 has 14 amino acids. The CDR3 region is CASTTERANEKLFF. CDR3 bases: TGTGCCAGTACTACTGAGAGGGCAAATGAAAAACTGTTTTTT.

This sequence joins TRBV6-4 and TRBJ1-1; D is uncertain. The CDR3 spans 13 residues. The V end lost 0 bases, the J end lost 4 bases, and 6 bases lay between the germline ends. Looked up from germline, CDR1 is MRHNA and CDR2 is SNTAGT. CDR3 DNA: TGTGCCAGCAGTGACTCCCGCGCCACTGAAGCTTTCTTT. Amino acid sequence: CASSDSRATEAFF.

A few counts support this clone. The rearrangement uses TRBV5-1 and TRBJ2-3; TRBD2 agrees at 12 bases. Trimming at V came to 4 bases and at J to 4 bases, leaving 4 bases not matched to a gene. CDR3 length: 15 amino acids. Per the germline V gene, CDR1 is SGHRS and CDR2 is YFSETQ. The CDR3 DNA is TGCGCCAGCAGCCATACTAGCGGGGGGTCAGATACGCAGTATTTT. Protein sequence: CASSHTSGGSDTQYF.

In this sample, this clone turned up a few times. This rearrangement joins TRBV30 to TRBJ1-3, with 8 bases fitting TRBD1. V lost 7 bases and J lost 2; bases outside the gene matches: 1. The germline V gene has CDR1 GTSNPN and CDR2 SVGIG (reference sequence). This CDR3 is built from 12 residues. The CDR3 coding sequence is TGTGCCTTGACAGGGGCTGGAAACACCATATATTTT. Translation: CALTGAGNTIYF.

This chain joins TRBV5-4 and TRBJ1-1; D is ambiguous. V lost 1 base and J lost 1, with 14 bases in between. Per germline, CDR1 SGHNT and CDR2 YYREEE (reference sequence). CDR3 size: 16 residues. The CDR3 region is CASSLSWRVANTEAFF. CDR3 sequence (DNA): TGTGCCAGCAGCTTGTCATGGAGGGTAGCGAACACTGAAGCTTTCTTT.

The V gene is TRBV24-1, the J gene TRBJ2-3, with 10 bases lining up with TRBD2. Germline CDR1 and CDR2: KGHDR and SFDVKD. V shed 4 bases and J 1 base; nucleotides not matched to a gene: 13. CDR3 length: 19 amino acids. CDR3: CATSEGRVAGGLRTDTQYF. The CDR3 nucleotides are TGTGCCACCAGTGAGGGCAGGGTAGCGGGGGGACTCCGCACAGATACGCAGTATTTT.

The chain is built from TRBV9 and TRBJ2-7, with 10 bases matching TRBD1. V trimming: 4 bases; J trimming: 2 bases; junction bases outside the gene matches: 3. CDR1 is SGDLS and CDR2 is YYNGEE in the germline V gene. The CDR3 is 14 residues long. CDR3 amino acids: CASSLGQGAYEQYF. The CDR3 bases are TGTGCCAGCAGCCTCGGACAGGGGGCCTACGAGCAGTACTTC.

V is TRBV30 and J is TRBJ1-2, with unresolved D. CDR1 GTSNPN and CDR2 SVGIG come from the germline V gene (reference sequence). This CDR3 region has 13 residues. Deletions cut 1 base from V and 8 bases from J, with 14 bases between. This CDR3 reads CAWSDPPHVGYTF. The CDR3 bases are TGTGCCTGGAGTGACCCCCCACATGTGGGCTACACCTTC.

The sample holds a few counts of this clone. V and J are TRBV5-1 and TRBJ1-6, with D tentatively TRBD1 (6 bases). V lost 0 bases to trimming and J lost 9 bases, with 19 bases between them. Germline CDR1 SGHRS, CDR2 YFSETQ. The CDR3 has 17 amino acids. CDR3 DNA sequence: TGCGCCAGCAGCTTGGGAGATGAGGGACAACGGGGTTCACCCCTCCACTTT. Amino acids: CASSLGDEGQRGSPLHF. Variable domain in full (rest from reference TRBV5-1 and TRBJ1-6): KAGVTQTPRYLIKTRGQQVTLSCSPISGHRSVSWYQQTPGQGLQFLFEYFSETQRNKGNFPGRFSGRQFSNSRSEMNVSTLELGDSALYLCASSLGDEGQRGSPLHFGNGTRLTVT.

The chain links TRBV9 to TRBJ1-1; D might be TRBD1 (6 bases). This CDR3 is 14 amino acids long. The V end lost 3 bases, the J end lost 3 bases, and 12 bases lay between the germline ends. The germline V gene has CDR1 SGDLS and CDR2 YYNGEE. This CDR3 reads CASSGQAGDTEAFF. The DNA for the CDR3 is TGTGCCAGCAGCGGACAGGCGGGCGACACTGAAGCTTTCTTT.